What follows is one T cell receptor beta chain and its context. The antigen is not known. The data were obtained in a study of cytomegalovirus exposure and HLA in healthy donors. Study context: There were 117 million unique TCR beta sequences, drawn from 150 million to 200 million T cells, in an earlier analysis. Genetic ancestry analysis placed about 84% of the 350 to 500 donors that were genotyped in the Caucasian-associated cluster. Study-wide results and caveats: Associated with cytomegalovirus, according to the listing, were 150 to 200 TCR beta chains. In an earlier analysis, in some 540 donors, most V segments appeared productive either ~90% or ~30% of the time.

Use of 60 Vbeta and 13 Jbeta primers characterized the PCR. The table came from immunoSEQ multiplex PCR; TCRdb's copy has only in-frame clones and leaves some out. This table has 300,000 or so clones, almost 85% appearing once. CDR1 and CDR2 from the germline V gene are SGDLS and YYNGEE. The CDR3 runs 16 residues. V shed 0 bases and J shed 0 bases, with 10 bases lying between them. J is TRBJ2-1 and V is TRBV9, with D unresolved. The sample consisted of PBMCs. This TCR came from a woman between 40 and 55 years old in good health and CMV-seropositive. The CDR3 spells CASSVATSSSYNEQFF. For the CDR3, the DNA is TGTGCCAGCAGCGTAGCAACTTCTAGCTCCTACAATGAGCAGTTCTTC.